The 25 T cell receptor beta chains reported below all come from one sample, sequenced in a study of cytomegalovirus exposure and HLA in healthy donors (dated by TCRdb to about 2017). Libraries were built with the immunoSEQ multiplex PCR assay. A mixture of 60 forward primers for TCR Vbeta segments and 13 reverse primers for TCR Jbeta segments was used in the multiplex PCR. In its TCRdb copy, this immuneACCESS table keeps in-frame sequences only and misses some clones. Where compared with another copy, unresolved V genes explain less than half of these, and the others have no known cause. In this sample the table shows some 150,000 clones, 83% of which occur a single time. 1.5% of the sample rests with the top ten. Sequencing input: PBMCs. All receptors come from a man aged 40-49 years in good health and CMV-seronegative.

Here the CDR3 reads CASSPGGRTYEQYF. CDR3 nucleotides: TGCGCCAGCAGCCCGGGGGGGCGGACCTACGAGCAGTACTTC. The rearrangement uses TRBV4-1 and TRBJ2-7; TRBD2 matches at 8 bases. CDR1 is MGHRA, CDR2 YSYEKL, per germline. The V and J ends lost 4 bases and 2 bases, in that order; junction bases with no gene match: 4. The CDR3 sequence is 14 residues long.

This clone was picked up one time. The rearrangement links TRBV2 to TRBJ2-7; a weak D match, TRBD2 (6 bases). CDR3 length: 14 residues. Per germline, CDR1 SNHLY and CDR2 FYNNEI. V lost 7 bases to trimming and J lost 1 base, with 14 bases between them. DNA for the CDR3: TGTGCCAGCACCATAAGCGGGCCTTCCTACGAGCAGTACTTC. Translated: CASTISGPSYEQYF. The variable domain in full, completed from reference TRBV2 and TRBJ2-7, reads EPEVTQTPSHQVTQMGQEVILRCVPISNHLYFYWYRQILGQKVEFLVSFYNNEISEKSEIFDDQFSVERPDGSNFTLKIRSTKLEDSAMYFCASTISGPSYEQYFGPGTRLTVT.

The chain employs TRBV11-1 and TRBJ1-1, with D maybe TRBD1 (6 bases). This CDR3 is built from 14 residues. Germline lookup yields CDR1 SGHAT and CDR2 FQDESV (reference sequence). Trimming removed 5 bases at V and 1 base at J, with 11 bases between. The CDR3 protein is CASSLQGGNTEAFF. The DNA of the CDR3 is TGTGCCAGCAGCCTCCAAGGGGGGAACACTGAAGCTTTCTTT.

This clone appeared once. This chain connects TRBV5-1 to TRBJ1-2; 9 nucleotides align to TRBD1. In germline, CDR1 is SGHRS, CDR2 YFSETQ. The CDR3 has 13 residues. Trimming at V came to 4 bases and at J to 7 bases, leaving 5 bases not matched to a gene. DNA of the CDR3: TGCGCCAGCAGCCTGACAGGGGGAAGTGGCTACACCTTC. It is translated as CASSLTGGSGYTF.

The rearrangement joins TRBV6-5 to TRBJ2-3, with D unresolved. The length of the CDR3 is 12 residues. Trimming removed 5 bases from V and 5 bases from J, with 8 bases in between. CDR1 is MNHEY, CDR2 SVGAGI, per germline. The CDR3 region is CASSIPGDTQYF. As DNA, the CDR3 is TGTGCCAGCAGTATCCCGGGAGATACGCAGTATTTT.

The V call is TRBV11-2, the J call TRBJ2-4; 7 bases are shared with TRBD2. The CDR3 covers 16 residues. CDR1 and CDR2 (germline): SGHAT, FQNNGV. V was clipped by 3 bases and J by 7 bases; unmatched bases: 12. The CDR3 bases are TGTGCCAGCAGCTTTCTCCATGGGGGAGGGCCCAACATTCAGTACTTC. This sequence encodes CASSFLHGGGPNIQYF.

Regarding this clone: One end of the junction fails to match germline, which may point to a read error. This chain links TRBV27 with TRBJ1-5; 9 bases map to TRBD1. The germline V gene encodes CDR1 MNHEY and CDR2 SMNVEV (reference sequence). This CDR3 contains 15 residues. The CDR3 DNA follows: TGTGCCAGCAGTTTGGACAGGGGTAGCCATCAGCCCCAGCATTTT. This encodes CASSLDRGSHQPQHF.

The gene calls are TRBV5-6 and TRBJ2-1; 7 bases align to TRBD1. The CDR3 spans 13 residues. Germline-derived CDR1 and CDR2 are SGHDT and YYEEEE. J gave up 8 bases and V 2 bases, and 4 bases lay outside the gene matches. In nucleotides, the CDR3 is TGTGCCAGCAGCTTCACAGGGGTCGATGAGCAGTTCTTC. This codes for CASSFTGVDEQFF.

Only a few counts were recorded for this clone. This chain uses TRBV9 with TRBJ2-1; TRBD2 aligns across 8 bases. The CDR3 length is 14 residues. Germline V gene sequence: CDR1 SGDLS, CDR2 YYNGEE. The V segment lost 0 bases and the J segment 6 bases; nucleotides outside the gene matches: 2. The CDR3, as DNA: TGTGCCAGCAGCGTAGGGACTAGCTCCAATGAGCAGTTCTTC. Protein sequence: CASSVGTSSNEQFF. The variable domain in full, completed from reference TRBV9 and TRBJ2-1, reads DSGVTQTPKHLITATGQRVTLRCSPRSGDLSVYWYQQSLDQGLQFLIQYYNGEERAKGNILERFSAQQFPDLHSELNLSSLELGDSALYFCASSVGTSSNEQFFGPGTRLTVL.

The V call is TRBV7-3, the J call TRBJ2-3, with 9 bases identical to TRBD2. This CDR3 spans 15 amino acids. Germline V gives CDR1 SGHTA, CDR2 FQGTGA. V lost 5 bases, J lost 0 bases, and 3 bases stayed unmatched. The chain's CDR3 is CASSRLAESTDTQYF. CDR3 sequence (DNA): TGTGCCAGCAGCCGACTAGCGGAGAGCACAGATACGCAGTATTTT.

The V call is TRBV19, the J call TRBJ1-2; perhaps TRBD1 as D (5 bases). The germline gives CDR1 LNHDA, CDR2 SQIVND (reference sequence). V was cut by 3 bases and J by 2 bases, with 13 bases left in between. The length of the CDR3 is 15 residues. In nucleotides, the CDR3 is TGTGCCAGTAGTATCTCCCGTACAGGCAACTATGGCTACACCTTC. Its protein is CASSISRTGNYGYTF.

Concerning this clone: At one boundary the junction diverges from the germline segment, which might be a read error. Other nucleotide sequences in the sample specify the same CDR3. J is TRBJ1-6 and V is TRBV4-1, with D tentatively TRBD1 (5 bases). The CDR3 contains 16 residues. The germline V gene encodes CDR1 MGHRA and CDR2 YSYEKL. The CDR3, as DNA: TGCGCAAGCAGCCTTCTCGGGGGTACGGATAATTCACCCCTCCACTTT. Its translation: CASSLLGGTDNSPLHF.

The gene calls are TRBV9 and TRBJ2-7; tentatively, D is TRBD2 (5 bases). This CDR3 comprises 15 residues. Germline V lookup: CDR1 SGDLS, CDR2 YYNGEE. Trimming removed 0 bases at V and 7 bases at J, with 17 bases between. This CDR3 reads CASSVEASRFGEQYF. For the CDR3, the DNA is TGTGCCAGCAGCGTAGAGGCTAGCAGGTTCGGGGAGCAGTACTTC.

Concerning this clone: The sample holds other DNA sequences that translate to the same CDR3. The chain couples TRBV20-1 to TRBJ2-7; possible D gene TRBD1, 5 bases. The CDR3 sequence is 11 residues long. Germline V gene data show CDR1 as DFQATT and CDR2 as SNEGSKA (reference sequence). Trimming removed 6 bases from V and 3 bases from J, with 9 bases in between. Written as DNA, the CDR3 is TGCAGTGCGATTGACAGCTACGAGCAGTACTTC. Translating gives CSAIDSYEQYF.

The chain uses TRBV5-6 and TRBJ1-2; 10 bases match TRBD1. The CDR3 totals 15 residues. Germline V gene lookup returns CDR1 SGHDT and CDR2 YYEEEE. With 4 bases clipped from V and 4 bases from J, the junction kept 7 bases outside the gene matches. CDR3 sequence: CASSPRRDRGYGYTF. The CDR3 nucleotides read TGTGCCAGCAGCCCGCGCCGGGACAGGGGCTATGGCTACACCTTC. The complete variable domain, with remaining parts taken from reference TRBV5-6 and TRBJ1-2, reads DAGVTQSPTHLIKTRGQQVTLRCSPKSGHDTVSWYQQALGQGPQFIFQYYEEEERQRGNFPDRFSGHQFPNYSSELNVNALLLGDSALYLCASSPRRDRGYGYTFGSGTRLTVV.

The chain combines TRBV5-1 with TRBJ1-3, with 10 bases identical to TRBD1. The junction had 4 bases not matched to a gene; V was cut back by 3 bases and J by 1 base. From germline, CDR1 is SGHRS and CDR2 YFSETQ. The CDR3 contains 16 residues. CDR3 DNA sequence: TGCGCCAGCAGCTCCGGGGACAGGGGATCTGGAAACACCATATATTTT. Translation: CASSSGDRGSGNTIYF.

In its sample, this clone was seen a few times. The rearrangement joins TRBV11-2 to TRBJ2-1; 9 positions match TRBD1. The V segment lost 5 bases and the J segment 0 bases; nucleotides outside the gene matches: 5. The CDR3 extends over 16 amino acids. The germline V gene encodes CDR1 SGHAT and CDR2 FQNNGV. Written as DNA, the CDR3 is TGTGCCAGCAGCCAAGGGACAGGGAGCTCCTACAATGAGCAGTTCTTC. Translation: CASSQGTGSSYNEQFF.

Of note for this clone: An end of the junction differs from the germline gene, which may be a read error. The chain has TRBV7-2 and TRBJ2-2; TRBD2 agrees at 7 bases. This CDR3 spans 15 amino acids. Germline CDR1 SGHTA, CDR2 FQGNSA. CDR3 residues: CASSRGERAAGGLFF. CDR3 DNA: TGTGCCAGCAGCCGGGGGGAGAGGGCTGCCGGGGGGCTGTTTTTT.

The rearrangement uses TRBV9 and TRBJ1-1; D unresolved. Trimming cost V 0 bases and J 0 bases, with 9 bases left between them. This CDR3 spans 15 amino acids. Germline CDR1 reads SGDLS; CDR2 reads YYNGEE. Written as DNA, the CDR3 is TGTGCCAGCAGCGTAGACGCACAAATGAACACTGAAGCTTTCTTT. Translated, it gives CASSVDAQMNTEAFF.

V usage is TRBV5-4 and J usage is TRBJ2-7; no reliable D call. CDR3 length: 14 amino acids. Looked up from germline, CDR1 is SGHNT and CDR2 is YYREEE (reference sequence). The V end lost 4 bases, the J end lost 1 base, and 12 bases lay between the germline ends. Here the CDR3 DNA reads TGTGCCAGCAGCCAAAAGCAGGAATCCTACGAGCAGTACTTC. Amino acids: CASSQKQESYEQYF.

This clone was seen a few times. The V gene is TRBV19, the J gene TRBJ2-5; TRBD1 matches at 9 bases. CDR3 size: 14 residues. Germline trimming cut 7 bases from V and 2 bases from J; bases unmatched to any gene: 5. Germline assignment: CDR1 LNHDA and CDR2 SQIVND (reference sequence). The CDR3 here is CASKRDREQETQYF. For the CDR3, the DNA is TGTGCCAGTAAGAGGGACAGGGAACAAGAGACCCAGTACTTC.

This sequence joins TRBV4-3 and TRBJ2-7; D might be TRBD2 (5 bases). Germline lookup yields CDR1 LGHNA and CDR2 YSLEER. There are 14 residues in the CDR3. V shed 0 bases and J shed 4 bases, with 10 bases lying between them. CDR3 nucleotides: TGCGCCAGCAGCCAAGATTACGGGGTTTACGAGCAGTACTTC. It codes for CASSQDYGVYEQYF.

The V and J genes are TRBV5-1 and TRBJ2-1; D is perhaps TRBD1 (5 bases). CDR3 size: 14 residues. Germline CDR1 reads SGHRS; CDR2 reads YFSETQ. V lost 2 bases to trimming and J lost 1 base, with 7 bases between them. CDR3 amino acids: CASSLKGSYNEQFF. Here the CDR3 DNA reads TGCGCCAGCAGCTTAAAGGGGTCCTACAATGAGCAGTTCTTC.

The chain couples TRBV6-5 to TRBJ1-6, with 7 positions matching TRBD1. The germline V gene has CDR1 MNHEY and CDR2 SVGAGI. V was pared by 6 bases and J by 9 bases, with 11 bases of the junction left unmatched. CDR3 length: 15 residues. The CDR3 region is CASRPLTGTFSPLHF. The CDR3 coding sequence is TGTGCCAGCAGACCCCTGACAGGGACTTTTTCACCCCTCCACTTT.

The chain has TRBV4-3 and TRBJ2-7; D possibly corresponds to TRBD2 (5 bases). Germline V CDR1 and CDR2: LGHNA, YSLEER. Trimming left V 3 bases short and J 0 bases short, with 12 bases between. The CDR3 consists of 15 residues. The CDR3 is CASSHSAESSYEQYF. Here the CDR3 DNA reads TGCGCCAGCAGCCATTCAGCGGAAAGCTCCTACGAGCAGTACTTC.